Listed below are T cell receptor beta chains from one sample, sequenced in a study of cytomegalovirus exposure and HLA in healthy donors. Measured with immunoSEQ multiplex PCR; TCRdb has only the in-frame clones, and not every one. The repertoire holds about 190,000 clones, with approximately 75% as singletons. The sample consisted of PBMCs. These receptors were taken from a man aged 25-40 years in good health and CMV-seropositive. Each CDR3 is given with its conserved first and last residue. The D gene is left open where the match is weak. Clone size is stated in some rows and not others, as once, few, many or a class when expanded.

>TRBD2|TRBJ2-5|TRBV5-1|NA
TGCGCCAGCAGCCCAAGACTAGCGGGGGGGCCGGGGACCCAGTACTTC
CASSPRLAGGPGTQYF
>TRBD2|TRBJ2-1|TRBV7-9|NA
TGTGCCAGCAGCCCACGGGACTATCCAAATGAGCAGTTCTTC
CASSPRDYPNEQFF
>NA|TRBJ1-1|TRBV29-1|once
TGCAGCGTTGAAGAATATTCTGAAGCTTTCTTT
CSVEEYSEAFF
>NA|TRBJ1-1|TRBV4-2|few
TGTGCCAGCAGCCAACCCCCCATCGAGGCTGAAGCTTTCTTT
CASSQPPIEAEAFF
>NA|TRBJ2-7|TRBV30|few
TGTGCCTGGACCATCGGGTCGGAACTCTCCTACGAGCAGTACTTC
CAWTIGSELSYEQYF
>NA|TRBJ2-1|TRBV25-1|few
TGTGCCAGCAGTGAGGTGGAGGGTCGGGAGCAGTTCTTC
CASSEVEGREQFF
>NA|TRBJ2-7|TRBV7-9|NA
TGTGCCAGCAGCCTGAGATCTGCCCTGTACTTC
CASSLRSALYF
>TRBD2|TRBJ2-1|TRBV28|NA
TGTGCCAGCAGTCGCCAGGGACTAGCGGGAGCTTATAATGAGCAGTTCTTC
CASSRQGLAGAYNEQFF
>TRBD1|TRBJ1-5|TRBV19|NA
TGTGCCAGTAGTATTGACAGGGGTGATCAGCCCCAGCATTTT
CASSIDRGDQPQHF
>NA|TRBJ1-4|TRBV30|once
TGTGCCTGGAGCCCCTTAGGGGGAGACGAAAAACTGTTTTTT
CAWSPLGGDEKLFF
>NA|TRBJ1-6|TRBV7-2|NA
TGTGCCAGCAGCTCCCCTCCGTCACCCCTCCACTTT
CASSSPPSPLHF
>TRBD2|TRBJ2-2|TRBV30|NA
TGTGCCTGGTGGAGGGGACTAGCGGGAGTTCAGAACACCGGGGAGCTGTTTTTT
CAWWRGLAGVQNTGELFF
>TRBD1|TRBJ2-7|TRBV19|once
TGTGCCAGTAGTATGTTCGCACCGGGACAGGTCGCCGAGCAGTACTTC
CASSMFAPGQVAEQYF
>TRBD2|TRBJ2-5|TRBV7-3|NA
TGTGCCAGCAGCAGGGGGACTAGCGGGGGGGCATCTTGGGAGACCCAGTACTTC
CASSRGTSGGASWETQYF
>NA|TRBJ1-3|TRBV5-6|few
TGTGCCAGCAGCCGGGAATACTCTGGAAACACCATATATTTT
CASSREYSGNTIYF
>NA|TRBJ1-3|TRBV28|NA
TGTGCCATAAGCGCGGGGGCGCGGGGAAACACCATATATTTT
CAISAGARGNTIYF
>NA|TRBJ2-7|TRBV7-3|few
TGTGCCAGCAGCTCTCTTACCTGGAGCCGTGGCGCCCGGGAGCCCTACGAGCAGTACTTC
CASSSLTWSRGAREPYEQYF
>NA|TRBJ2-7|TRBV30|NA
TGTGCCTGGAGTGTTATGGAGGGCGATGTCTACGAGCAGTACTTC
CAWSVMEGDVYEQYF
>TRBD2|TRBJ2-1|TRBV5-4|NA
TGTGCCAGCAGCTTGCTTGGCGGGAGGGACAATGAGCAGTTCTTC
CASSLLGGRDNEQFF
>NA|TRBJ2-1|TRBV7-9|once
TGTGCCAGCAGCTACCAGGGTCAAGCGGGCTCCTACAATGAGCAGTTCTTC
CASSYQGQAGSYNEQFF
>TRBD2|TRBJ2-1|TRBV29-1|NA
TGCAGCGTTGATCCTATGACTAGCGGGAGGATCGACAATGAGCAGTTCTTC
CSVDPMTSGRIDNEQFF
>NA|TRBJ2-1|TRBV30|NA
TGTGCCTGGAGCATCGCGGGGCGGAATGAGCAGTTCTTC
CAWSIAGRNEQFF
>NA|TRBJ1-2|TRBV5-6|NA
TGTGCCAGCAGCGATACATTGACTCGGGGGTATGGCTACACCTTC
CASSDTLTRGYGYTF
>NA|TRBJ2-7|TRBV27|once
TGTGCCAGCAGTTTAAGTGTCCTGGGGCACGAGCAGTACTTC
CASSLSVLGHEQYF
>NA|TRBJ1-3|TRBV11-2|NA
TGTGCCAGCAGCACTTTCACCTCTGGAAACACCATATATTTT
CASSTFTSGNTIYF
>NA|TRBJ2-3|TRBV30|NA
TGTGCCTGGACCCAGGGCGGTACGCAGTATTTT
CAWTQGGTQYF
>NA|TRBJ1-4|TRBV7-2|NA
TGTGCCAGCAGCCAAAAGCAGGGTAGTGCTAATGAAAAACTGTTTTTT
CASSQKQGSANEKLFF
>TRBD1|TRBJ1-2|TRBV19|NA
TGTGCCAGTAGTTGGGGACAGGGGACGAACTATGGCTACACCTTC
CASSWGQGTNYGYTF
>NA|TRBJ2-1|TRBV2|NA
TGTGCCAGCAGGGCCGGACTCACGACTTGGGATGAGCAGTTCTTC
CASRAGLTTWDEQFF
>TRBD1|TRBJ1-5|TRBV19|NA
TGTGCCAGTAATAGACAGGGGGGACAGCCCCAGCATTTT
CASNRQGGQPQHF
>TRBD1|TRBJ1-4|TRBV29-1|NA
TGCAGCACCAAGACAGGGTCTAATGAAAAACTGTTTTTT
CSTKTGSNEKLFF
>NA|TRBJ2-3|TRBV11-2|NA
TGTGCCAGCAGCTTTCGTAGCCATTTAGAGACGGCTAGCACAGATACGCAGTATTTT
CASSFRSHLETASTDTQYF
>NA|TRBJ2-3|TRBV28|NA
TGTGCCAGCAGTAGCGCCACAGATACGCAGTATTTT
CASSSATDTQYF
>NA|TRBJ2-3|TRBV10-3|NA
TGTGCCATCAGTGAGTCGGGGGGTACGCAGTATTTT
CAISESGGTQYF
>TRBD2|TRBJ2-7|TRBV7-2|NA
TGTGCCAGCATCATGGAACTAGCGGCCTACGAGCAGTACTTC
CASIMELAAYEQYF
>NA|TRBJ2-7|TRBV19|NA
TGTGCCAGTAGGGTGACGGCAGGGTTAAACTACGAGCAGTACTTC
CASRVTAGLNYEQYF
>NA|TRBJ2-1|TRBV2|NA
TGTGCCAGCAGACTCGAGAGTCAAAGTCAGTTCTTC
CASRLESQSQFF
>NA|TRBJ1-5|TRBV28|NA
TGTGCCAGCACCCCGGGGAACAATCAGCCCCAGCATTTT
CASTPGNNQPQHF
>NA|TRBJ2-7|TRBV15|NA
TGTGCCACCAGCATGGACAGCAACTACGAGCAGTACTTC
CATSMDSNYEQYF
>NA|TRBJ2-5|TRBV6-1|few
TGTGCCAGCAGCCAAGGAGCGGCGCAAGAGACCCAGTACTTC
CASSQGAAQETQYF
>NA|TRBJ2-7|TRBV4-3|NA
TGCGCCAGCAGCCTCTCGACAGTCTACGAGCAGTACTTC
CASSLSTVYEQYF
>NA|TRBJ2-5|TRBV4-3|NA
TGCGCCAGCAGCCAAGATATAGGGGTTCAAGAGACCCAGTACTTC
CASSQDIGVQETQYF
>TRBD1|TRBJ1-2|TRBV7-2|NA
TGTGCCAGCAGCTTAGATGGACAGGGGCGATCCCACTTC
CASSLDGQGRSHF
>TRBD2|TRBJ2-3|TRBV9|NA
TGTGCCAGCAGCCTTAGCGGGGCGGGGTCGGGCACAGATACGCAGTATTTT
CASSLSGAGSGTDTQYF